This T cell receptor (beta chain) comes out of a study of cytomegalovirus exposure and HLA in healthy donors. Overall study results and limits: TCR beta chains numbering 150 to 200 were designated cytomegalovirus-associated. Specific recognition of CMV antigens was confirmed in vitro for a few chains (all CMV-associated). A classifier reportedly called cytomegalovirus status with high sensitivity and specificity. Clusters of TCRs from the first cohort tended to co-occur in the roughly 120 validation repertoires (as a later analysis found).

Germline CDR1 and CDR2: MDHEN and SYDVKM. With 3 bases removed from V and 8 bases from J, the gap between germline ends came to 13 bases. This CDR3 contains 13 residues. Only a few counts were recorded for this clone. The target antigen is unknown. Clones were read by immunoSEQ multiplex PCR, and TCRdb kept only the in-frame ones, dropping some. In the table there are 150,000 to 200,000 clones, about 90% of which are singletons. The chain employs TRBV28 and TRBJ1-2; D gene ambiguous. The receptor's source is a woman aged 18 to 35 in good health and CMV-seropositive. The sequencing sample was made of PBMCs. CDR3 sequence: CASSFSPSLGYTF. In DNA, the CDR3 is TGTGCCAGCAGTTTTTCACCCAGTTTGGGCTACACCTTC.